This T cell receptor (beta chain) appears in the sequencing data of a study of shared clonotypes between healthy human individuals. Study-wide findings and caveats: In general, naive subsets displayed greater estimated richness than memory subsets did. Naive CD4 clonotypes were shared across several donors at around 5%.

Some clones are missing from TCRdb's copy, which holds only in-frame ones; the method was immunoSEQ multiplex PCR. The table shows about 1,900,000 clones, with approximately 94% occurring only once. Details on this clone: Antigen unknown.

Positively selected for CCR7, the CD45RO-negative cells used as naive CD8 cells excluded terminally differentiated effector memory CD45RA+ cells. The length of the CDR3 is 15 residues. CDR1 MNHEY and CDR2 SVGAGI come from the germline V gene. The germline V and J ends were trimmed by 5 bases and 5 bases, with 15 bases remaining between them. This sequence joins TRBV6-5 and TRBJ2-2, with D maybe TRBD2 (5 bases). Material for sequencing was naive CD8+ T cells sorted from blood. The origin of this receptor is a young man in good health. The CDR3 protein is CASSPDGPGTGELFF. CDR3 bases: TGTGCCAGCAGTCCGGACGGACCGGGGACCGGGGAGCTGTTTTTT.